The entry below gives a single T cell receptor beta chain sequence along with its context. This same CDR3 is encoded by further DNA sequences in the sample. Germline CDR1 SGDLS, CDR2 YYNGEE. The CDR3 is 13 residues long. V was clipped by 2 bases and J by 4 bases, with 9 bases between them. The data derive from a study of blood T cell repertoires in COVID-19. Across the whole study: Samples of COVID-19 (acute and convalescent) were obtained from the United States, Italy and Spain.

Original handling: Reference gene primer amplification gave nucleated cell count estimates. Sequencing used immunoSEQ multiplex PCR; TCRdb keeps in-frame clones, though not all of them. V and J calls and clone size are copied from that table; D and trimming were computed from the DNA. The table lists about 71,000 clones, 82% of them singletons. The sample taken for sequencing was peripheral blood. This chain joins TRBV9 and TRBJ1-1; D not certain. The sequence was collected from an elderly woman with acute or convalescent COVID-19. CDR3 nucleotides: TGTGCCAGCAGCGTTGGAGGTCCCACTGAAGCTTTCTTT. Residues: CASSVGGPTEAFF.